This note documents a single TCR beta chain sequence. Its recognized antigen is unknown. This may be a read error, as it is one base from a much larger clone. This entry comes from a study of metastatic and nonmetastatic thyroid tumors (dated by TCRdb to the early 2020s). As for the study more broadly: For patients with malignant and with benign thyroid disease, the researchers compared repertoires between peripheral blood samples and tumor or nodule tissue samples. Broad study findings and their caveats: In both blood and tumor samples, malignant tumors were reported to have significantly higher TCR beta diversity than benign nodules.

From V the trimming removes 3 bases and from J it removes 5 bases, while the gene matches leave 6 bases of the junction unaccounted for. The CDR3 runs 13 amino acids, cysteine and phenylalanine included. Kept here is only the CDR3 DNA, which spans 39 bases and is read in frame from base 1. The germline V gene (reference sequence) yields DFQATT for CDR1 and SNEGSKA for CDR2. To prepare the library, PCR was applied. Sequencer: Illumina HiSeq 4000. High-throughput sequencing was used to profile the TCR beta-chain CDR3 region of every patient. The paper's processing steps were these. A classifier to discriminate distant-metastatic papillary thyroid cancer patients was built from CDR3 differences across clinicopathological groups. The Shannon index was used to assess repertoire diversity, and the Morisita-Horn index was used to assess tumor-blood repertoire similarity. Using fastp trimming at Q25 and MiXCR clonotype assembly, TCRdb reanalyzed the public sequencing data and kept in-frame beta chains. Clone size and V and J calls follow TCRdb, not the original study. The sample has approximately 90,000 clones on record, about 13% of them singletons. About 11% of the sample is taken by the ten largest.

No treatment had been received by any patient before thyroid surgery. Patient clinical samples collected from 2012 to 2018 were retrospectively analysed using T-cell receptor beta sequencing. The specimen was blood. This chain is built from TRBV20-1 and TRBJ2-7; TRBD1 matches 8 bases in the middle. This receptor was taken from a female donor with papillary thyroid cancer or a benign thyroid nodule (not recorded which). Some clones in this sample may be carry-over from other donors' samples. CDR3 reads: CSASWDRLNEQYF. The sequenced DNA is TGCAGTGCTAGCTGGGACAGGCTGAACGAGCAGTACTTC.